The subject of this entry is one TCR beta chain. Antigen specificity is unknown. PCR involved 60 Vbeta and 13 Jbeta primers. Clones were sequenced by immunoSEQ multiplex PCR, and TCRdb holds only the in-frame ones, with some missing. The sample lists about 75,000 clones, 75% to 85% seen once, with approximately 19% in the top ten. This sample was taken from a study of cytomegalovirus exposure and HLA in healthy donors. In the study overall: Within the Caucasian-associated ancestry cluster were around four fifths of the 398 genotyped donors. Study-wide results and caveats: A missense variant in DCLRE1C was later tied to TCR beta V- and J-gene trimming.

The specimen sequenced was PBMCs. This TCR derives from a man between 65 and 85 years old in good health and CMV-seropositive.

The chain's CDR3 is CSAREDSEQFF. The CDR3 DNA follows: TGCAGTGCTAGAGAAGACAGTGAGCAGTTCTTC. The chain couples TRBV20-1 to TRBJ2-1; TRBD1 might be the D (5 bases). In germline, CDR1 is DFQATT, CDR2 SNEGSKA (reference sequence). CDR3 length equals 11 residues. V was shortened by 0 bases and J by 9 bases, with 6 bases between the two germline ends.